The sequence of this T cell receptor (beta chain) was determined in a study of glioma-infiltrating T cells after dendritic cell vaccination. Germline V gives CDR1 SNHLY, CDR2 FYNNEI. The CDR3 runs 16 residues. V lost 4 bases, J lost 4 bases, and 9 bases stayed unmatched. The count of this clone is one. The PCR used 60 V beta and 13 J beta primers. Assay used: immunoSEQ multiplex PCR; TCRdb lists only in-frame clones, some missing. The profile shows more than 20,000 clones, 79% of them singletons. Fresh-frozen tumor tissue and more than two years of survival data were available for all. No glioblastoma patient carried an isocitrate dehydrogenase mutation.

Sequenced material: blood, taken before dendritic cell vaccination. This receptor was taken from a human donor with glioblastoma. This sequence joins TRBV2 and TRBJ2-5, with 10 bases matching TRBD2. The CDR3 DNA follows: TGTGCCAGCAGTGGGCAAGCGGGAGGGAGAGGAGAGACCCAGTACTTC. Its translation: CASSGQAGGRGETQYF.